The clone carrying this T cell receptor beta chain was observed many times. After constant-region reverse-primer amplification, full-length variable regions underwent semi-nested PCR with Nested Universal Primer A. Via MiXCR, TCRdb re-called the 5' RACE reads, giving one row per CDR3 protein. This sample has roughly 45,000 distinct CDR3 sequences; over 25% occur once, and the top ten carry approximately 4.1%. The CDR3 has 13 residues. Trimming removed 3 bases from V and 2 bases from J, with 6 bases in between. Per the germline V gene, CDR1 is MGHRA and CDR2 is YSYEKL. The sequence derives from a female donor with breast cancer. The sample taken for sequencing was tumor-infiltrating memory CD4+ T cells sorted from the breast tumor. Stated subset: memory CD4+ T cells, CD4+CD45RO+CD25-. This rearrangement joins TRBV4-1 to TRBJ2-3; D uncertain. CDR3 amino acids: CASSHRSTDTQYF. The CDR3 coding sequence is TGCGCCAGCAGCCACAGATCCACAGATACGCAGTATTTT.